This paragraph covers one T cell receptor beta chain sequence. CDR3 length: 13 residues. Germline V lookup: CDR1 SGHDT, CDR2 YYEEEE. Trimming pared 0 bases from V and 0 bases from J, leaving 3 bases between. Roughly 0.5 to 1 ug RNA was reverse transcribed with random hexamers. TCRdb re-derived calls from the immunoSEQ multiplex PCR reads in MiXCR, one entry per CDR3 protein. The table shows about 200,000 distinct CDR3 sequences, with 90% to 95% occurring only once. The sample is drawn from a study of CD8 T cells in Susac syndrome. High-throughput TCR beta sequencing covered peripheral CD8+ and CD4+ T cells.

This chain joins TRBV5-6 and TRBJ2-5; D remains unclear. This TCR was recovered from a human donor in good health. Sequencing input: CD4+ T cells from PBMCs. As DNA, the CDR3 is TGTGCCAGCAGCTTGGTCAACCAAGAGACCCAGTACTTC. This codes for CASSLVNQETQYF.